What follows is one T cell receptor (beta chain) and its context. This entry comes from a study of blood T cell repertoires in COVID-19. Overall study: Some COVID-19 samples were acute and others convalescent; all came from the United States, Italy and Spain.

Sequenced by immunoSEQ multiplex PCR; TCRdb stores in-frame clones only, minus some. The sample consists of over 300,000 clones, 90% of them appearing once. The TCR sequence derives from a man aged 18-30 years with active or convalescent COVID-19. Sequencing was performed on peripheral blood.

The CDR3 bases are TGTGCCAGCAGCGTAAGCCCCACAGACCATAATGAAAAACTGTTTTTT. This encodes CASSVSPTDHNEKLFF. The chain has TRBV9 and TRBJ1-4; D is unclear. V was pared by 1 base and J by 4 bases, with 14 bases between. Germline values: CDR1 SGDLS, CDR2 YYNGEE. CDR3 size: 16 residues.